This is a list of T cell receptor beta chains from one sample in a study of radiotherapy plus CTLA-4 blockade in lung cancer. Clones were sequenced by immunoSEQ multiplex PCR, and TCRdb holds only the in-frame ones, with some missing. The data show approximately 97,000 clones, about four fifths seen once. The source material was peripheral blood, sampled from a patient treated with radiotherapy plus ipilimumab. The receptors originated from a human donor with non-small cell lung cancer who had stable disease on radiotherapy plus ipilimumab. CDR3s include the opening cysteine and the closing phenylalanine or tryptophan. The order of the fields is V gene, clone size, D gene, J gene, CDR3 DNA, CDR3 protein. The D gene is left open where the match is weak. For some rows the clone size is stated as once, few or many, or as a class when expanded; others skip it.

v_call: TRBV21-1; clone_size: once; d_call: -; j_call: TRBJ2-6; cdr3_nt: TGTGCCAGCAGCATCCCGGGACAATTTTTCTCTGGGGCCAACGTCCTGACTTTC; cdr3_aa: CASSIPGQFFSGANVLTF
v_call: TRBV4-1; clone_size: -; d_call: -; j_call: TRBJ1-1; cdr3_nt: TGCGCCAGCAGCCAAGCGCTTAGAGGGGGCACTGAAGCTTTCTTT; cdr3_aa: CASSQALRGGTEAFF
v_call: TRBV5-4; clone_size: -; d_call: -; j_call: TRBJ2-5; cdr3_nt: TGTGCCAGCAGCTTGGCCGGGGAGTTACAAGAGACCCAGTACTTC; cdr3_aa: CASSLAGELQETQYF
v_call: TRBV2; clone_size: -; d_call: -; j_call: TRBJ1-5; cdr3_nt: TGTGCCAGCAGTGAATGGGGCCCGGGGATTAGCAATCAGCCCCAGCATTTT; cdr3_aa: CASSEWGPGISNQPQHF
v_call: TRBV6-5; clone_size: -; d_call: TRBD1; j_call: TRBJ1-5; cdr3_nt: TGTGCCAGCAGTTTGACAGGGCATCAGCCCCAGCATTTT; cdr3_aa: CASSLTGHQPQHF
v_call: TRBV7-9; clone_size: -; d_call: -; j_call: TRBJ2-3; cdr3_nt: TGTGCCAGCAGCCCGAAGGGGAGGGATACGCAGTATTTT; cdr3_aa: CASSPKGRDTQYF
v_call: TRBV7-8; clone_size: -; d_call: -; j_call: TRBJ2-3; cdr3_nt: TGTGCCAGCAGCTTAGCGGCTAGCGAGGATACGCAGTATTTT; cdr3_aa: CASSLAASEDTQYF
v_call: TRBV5-1; clone_size: -; d_call: TRBD1; j_call: TRBJ2-2; cdr3_nt: TGCGCCAGCAGCCGAGGACAGGGCGTAACCGGGGAGCTGTTTTTT; cdr3_aa: CASSRGQGVTGELFF
v_call: TRBV18; clone_size: -; d_call: TRBD1; j_call: TRBJ2-1; cdr3_nt: TGTGCCAGCTCACCCGGGACAGGGAACAATGAGCAGTTCTTC; cdr3_aa: CASSPGTGNNEQFF
v_call: TRBV28; clone_size: -; d_call: TRBD2; j_call: TRBJ2-5; cdr3_nt: TGTGCCAGCAGTCTAGCGGTAGAGACCCAGTACTTC; cdr3_aa: CASSLAVETQYF
v_call: TRBV9; clone_size: -; d_call: TRBD1; j_call: TRBJ1-4; cdr3_nt: TGTGCCAGCAGCCCCCCGACAGGGGCTGAAAAACTGTTTTTT; cdr3_aa: CASSPPTGAEKLFF
v_call: TRBV7-8; clone_size: -; d_call: TRBD1; j_call: TRBJ2-1; cdr3_nt: TGTGCCAGCAGCCAAGGGGGCGATGAGCAGTTCTTC; cdr3_aa: CASSQGGDEQFF
v_call: TRBV6-6; clone_size: -; d_call: TRBD1; j_call: TRBJ1-2; cdr3_nt: TGTGCCAGCAGAAAACAGGGGGCAGATGGCTACACCTTC; cdr3_aa: CASRKQGADGYTF
v_call: TRBV5-6; clone_size: few; d_call: TRBD1; j_call: TRBJ1-6; cdr3_nt: TGTGCCAGCAGCCTTCCCGGGACAGGGTTTTCACCCCTCCACTTT; cdr3_aa: CASSLPGTGFSPLHF
v_call: TRBV7-2; clone_size: -; d_call: -; j_call: TRBJ2-1; cdr3_nt: TGTGCCAGCAGCTTAAAGGGCAAGCGCTCCTACAATGAGCAGTTCTTC; cdr3_aa: CASSLKGKRSYNEQFF
v_call: TRBV6-5; clone_size: -; d_call: -; j_call: TRBJ2-5; cdr3_nt: TGTGCCAGCAGTTACTCGATGGGCGGCCGTACGTACTTC; cdr3_aa: CASSYSMGGRTYF
v_call: TRBV5-1; clone_size: -; d_call: -; j_call: TRBJ2-1; cdr3_nt: TGCGCCAGCAGCCCGGGGACACGCCACAATGAGCAGTTCTTC; cdr3_aa: CASSPGTRHNEQFF
v_call: TRBV30; clone_size: -; d_call: -; j_call: TRBJ1-1; cdr3_nt: TGTGCCTGGAGTCTAGGGGGGAACACTGAAGCTTTCTTT; cdr3_aa: CAWSLGGNTEAFF
v_call: TRBV10-2; clone_size: -; d_call: -; j_call: TRBJ2-3; cdr3_nt: TGCGCCAGCAGACCCGGGACAACTAGCACAGATACGCAGTATTTT; cdr3_aa: CASRPGTTSTDTQYF
v_call: TRBV11-2; clone_size: once; d_call: -; j_call: TRBJ1-6; cdr3_nt: TGTGCCAGCAGCATAGATCTATTTAGAAATTCACCCCTCCACTTT; cdr3_aa: CASSIDLFRNSPLHF
v_call: TRBV27; clone_size: -; d_call: TRBD2; j_call: TRBJ2-3; cdr3_nt: TGTGCCAGCAGTTGGACTAGCGTAATTACAGATACGCAGTATTTT; cdr3_aa: CASSWTSVITDTQYF
v_call: TRBV28; clone_size: -; d_call: TRBD1; j_call: TRBJ1-1; cdr3_nt: TGTGCCAGCAGAACCGAGGGGAGGGGGCGCACTGAAGCTTTCTTT; cdr3_aa: CASRTEGRGRTEAFF
v_call: TRBV5-4; clone_size: -; d_call: TRBD2; j_call: TRBJ2-3; cdr3_nt: TGTGCCAGCAGCCTGGGGAGGGGCACAGATACGCAGTATTTT; cdr3_aa: CASSLGRGTDTQYF
v_call: TRBV7-2; clone_size: -; d_call: -; j_call: TRBJ2-7; cdr3_nt: TGTGCCAGCAGCTTAGAGTGGGGGAGCTCCTACGAGCAGTACTTC; cdr3_aa: CASSLEWGSSYEQYF
v_call: TRBV5-1; clone_size: -; d_call: -; j_call: TRBJ2-1; cdr3_nt: TGCGCCAGCAGCCGGGCCCTCAATGAGCAGTTCTTC; cdr3_aa: CASSRALNEQFF
v_call: TRBV19; clone_size: -; d_call: TRBD2; j_call: TRBJ2-3; cdr3_nt: TGTGCCAGTAGTACTACTAGCGGACTCACAGATACGCAGTATTTT; cdr3_aa: CASSTTSGLTDTQYF
v_call: TRBV9; clone_size: -; d_call: TRBD1; j_call: TRBJ1-1; cdr3_nt: TGTGCCAGCAGCCGTACAGGGGGGGCAATGAACACTGAAGCTTTCTTT; cdr3_aa: CASSRTGGAMNTEAFF
v_call: TRBV19; clone_size: few; d_call: -; j_call: TRBJ2-6; cdr3_nt: TGTGCCAGTAGTATAAGGTCTGGGGCCAACGTCCTGACTTTC; cdr3_aa: CASSIRSGANVLTF
v_call: TRBV5-4; clone_size: -; d_call: -; j_call: TRBJ1-1; cdr3_nt: TGTGCCAGCAGCTCCAGGGAGACGGCCCGACGGGCTGAAGCTTTCTTT; cdr3_aa: CASSSRETARRAEAFF
v_call: TRBV27; clone_size: -; d_call: -; j_call: TRBJ1-2; cdr3_nt: TGTGCCAGCAGTTTAAGGGACTCACATCGCTATGGCTACACCTTC; cdr3_aa: CASSLRDSHRYGYTF
v_call: TRBV18; clone_size: -; d_call: TRBD2; j_call: TRBJ2-1; cdr3_nt: TGTGCCAGCTCTCTTAGCGGGGGGGCGTACAATGAGCAGTTCTTC; cdr3_aa: CASSLSGGAYNEQFF
v_call: TRBV5-1; clone_size: -; d_call: TRBD1; j_call: TRBJ1-4; cdr3_nt: TGCGCCAGCAGCTTGACAGGGGGCGCAGCTTCTGAACTGTTTTTT; cdr3_aa: CASSLTGGAASELFF
v_call: TRBV7-8; clone_size: -; d_call: TRBD2; j_call: TRBJ2-3; cdr3_nt: TGTGCCAGCAGCTTAAAGCGGGAGGGGGGGAATACGCAGTATTTT; cdr3_aa: CASSLKREGGNTQYF
v_call: TRBV6-1; clone_size: once; d_call: -; j_call: TRBJ2-3; cdr3_nt: TGTGCCAGCCTCCGGACCAACACAGATACGCAGTATTTT; cdr3_aa: CASLRTNTDTQYF
v_call: TRBV5-1; clone_size: -; d_call: TRBD2; j_call: TRBJ2-1; cdr3_nt: TGCGCCAGCAGCTTGGCCGGGGGGTCGGATGAGCAGTTCTTC; cdr3_aa: CASSLAGGSDEQFF
v_call: TRBV6-1; clone_size: -; d_call: -; j_call: TRBJ1-6; cdr3_nt: TGTGCCAGCTCGACGGGGAGCGATAATTCACCCCTCCACTTT; cdr3_aa: CASSTGSDNSPLHF
v_call: TRBV6-5; clone_size: -; d_call: -; j_call: TRBJ2-7; cdr3_nt: TGTGCCAGCAGTAGGGGAAGGACCTACGAGCAGTACTTC; cdr3_aa: CASSRGRTYEQYF
v_call: TRBV5-1; clone_size: -; d_call: -; j_call: TRBJ2-2; cdr3_nt: TGCGCCAGCAGCCTTTTTGGTCCATCGAACACCGGGGAGCTGTTTTTT; cdr3_aa: CASSLFGPSNTGELFF
v_call: TRBV6-6; clone_size: few; d_call: -; j_call: TRBJ2-7; cdr3_nt: TGTGCCAGCAGTCCGACTTCAGGGGGGGCCGAGCAGTACTTC; cdr3_aa: CASSPTSGGAEQYF
v_call: TRBV18; clone_size: -; d_call: TRBD2; j_call: TRBJ2-3; cdr3_nt: TGTGCCAGCTCACCTCTAGCGGGGGGGCCAACAGATACGCAGTATTTT; cdr3_aa: CASSPLAGGPTDTQYF
v_call: TRBV7-8; clone_size: -; d_call: -; j_call: TRBJ1-6; cdr3_nt: TGTGCCAGCAGCTTAGCCAGGGTTTCTAATTCACCCCTCCACTTT; cdr3_aa: CASSLARVSNSPLHF
v_call: TRBV28; clone_size: -; d_call: TRBD2; j_call: TRBJ2-7; cdr3_nt: TGTGCCAGCAGTTTTGGCGGGAGTAGGTACGAGCAGTACTTC; cdr3_aa: CASSFGGSRYEQYF
v_call: TRBV7-9; clone_size: -; d_call: TRBD2; j_call: TRBJ2-7; cdr3_nt: TGTGCCAGCACAGGCGGGAGTAGCTACGAGCAGTACTTC; cdr3_aa: CASTGGSSYEQYF
v_call: TRBV10-3; clone_size: -; d_call: -; j_call: TRBJ2-1; cdr3_nt: TGTGCCATCAGTGAGACAGGGACTCGGAATGAGCAGTTCTTC; cdr3_aa: CAISETGTRNEQFF
v_call: TRBV28; clone_size: -; d_call: -; j_call: TRBJ2-1; cdr3_nt: TGTGCCAGCAGTTTAGGATGGAATGAGCAGTTCTTC; cdr3_aa: CASSLGWNEQFF
v_call: TRBV6-5; clone_size: -; d_call: -; j_call: TRBJ2-5; cdr3_nt: TGTGCCAGCAGTTCCCCGCGGAGTCGCGAAGAGACCCAGTACTTC; cdr3_aa: CASSSPRSREETQYF
v_call: TRBV18; clone_size: -; d_call: -; j_call: TRBJ1-1; cdr3_nt: TGTGCCAGCTCACCAGACCCGGTGGGGACTGAAGCTTTCTTT; cdr3_aa: CASSPDPVGTEAFF
v_call: TRBV11-2; clone_size: few; d_call: -; j_call: TRBJ1-6; cdr3_nt: TGTGCCAGCAGCTTAGGGGGGGCCTCTTCACCCCTCCACTTT; cdr3_aa: CASSLGGASSPLHF
v_call: TRBV11-2; clone_size: -; d_call: -; j_call: TRBJ1-1; cdr3_nt: TGTGCCAGCAGCCGGACAGAGAACACTGAAGCTTTCTTT; cdr3_aa: CASSRTENTEAFF
v_call: TRBV5-4; clone_size: -; d_call: TRBD2; j_call: TRBJ2-7; cdr3_nt: TGTGCCAGCAGCACAGGACTAGCGGGATCCTACGAGCAGTACTTC; cdr3_aa: CASSTGLAGSYEQYF
v_call: TRBV4-2; clone_size: -; d_call: TRBD2; j_call: TRBJ2-4; cdr3_nt: TGTGCCAGCAGCCAAAGACTAGCGGGGGCCAAAAACATTCAGTACTTC; cdr3_aa: CASSQRLAGAKNIQYF
v_call: TRBV28; clone_size: -; d_call: -; j_call: TRBJ2-5; cdr3_nt: TGTGCCAGCAGCGGTCCGGAACACCAAGAGACCCAGTACTTC; cdr3_aa: CASSGPEHQETQYF
v_call: TRBV13; clone_size: -; d_call: -; j_call: TRBJ1-1; cdr3_nt: TGTGCCAGCAGCTTAACCCGTAGGAACACTGAAGCTTTCTTT; cdr3_aa: CASSLTRRNTEAFF
v_call: TRBV14; clone_size: -; d_call: -; j_call: TRBJ1-4; cdr3_nt: TGTGCCAGCAGCCTAGTGGTAACTAATGAAAAACTGTTTTTT; cdr3_aa: CASSLVVTNEKLFF
v_call: TRBV7-3; clone_size: -; d_call: TRBD2; j_call: TRBJ2-3; cdr3_nt: TGTGCCAGCAGCTTAAGTCAGCGGGACCCCCTACATTTT; cdr3_aa: CASSLSQRDPLHF
v_call: TRBV7-6; clone_size: -; d_call: -; j_call: TRBJ2-5; cdr3_nt: TGTGCCAGCAGCTTAAGTCCTTCGAGGGGTTCTGGTACCCAGTACTTC; cdr3_aa: CASSLSPSRGSGTQYF
v_call: TRBV29-1; clone_size: -; d_call: -; j_call: TRBJ2-1; cdr3_nt: TGCAGCGTTGACCAGGGTCTCCAGTTCTTC; cdr3_aa: CSVDQGLQFF
v_call: TRBV7-3; clone_size: -; d_call: -; j_call: TRBJ2-4; cdr3_nt: TGTGCCAGCAGCTTAATGGGGGGCAAAAACATTCAGTACTTC; cdr3_aa: CASSLMGGKNIQYF
v_call: TRBV28; clone_size: -; d_call: -; j_call: TRBJ2-7; cdr3_nt: TGTGCCAGCAGTTTAGCCCTGGGCAGCTCCTACGAGCAGTACTTC; cdr3_aa: CASSLALGSSYEQYF
v_call: TRBV29-1; clone_size: -; d_call: -; j_call: TRBJ2-5; cdr3_nt: TGCAGCGTTTCCCCAGGAGTCCAAGAGACCCAGTACTTC; cdr3_aa: CSVSPGVQETQYF